Listed below are T cell receptor beta chains from one sample, sequenced in a study of blood T cell repertoires in COVID-19. Data came from immunoSEQ multiplex PCR; TCRdb stores just in-frame clones and leaves some out. Among around 230,000 clones listed, 86% were seen once. The sample comprised PBMCs or T cells enriched from blood (not recorded which). These receptors were collected from a woman aged 35 to 49 with acute COVID-19. Each CDR3 is given with its conserved first and last residue. D genes are given only for firm matches. Size is stated for part of the rows, as once, few or many counts, or as a class when the clone is expanded.

>TRBV7-2|-|TRBJ2-1|TRBD2
TGTGCCAGCAGCACACGACTAGCGGGGTCCCACAATGAGCAGTTCTTC
CASSTRLAGSHNEQFF
>TRBV2|-|TRBJ2-3|TRBD1
TGTGCCAGCAGCTGGACAGGGGGCACAGATACGCAGTATTTT
CASSWTGGTDTQYF
>TRBV5-1|-|TRBJ2-1|-
TGCGCCAGCAGCTTAGCCCTACCCCTTGAGCAGTTCTTC
CASSLALPLEQFF
>TRBV5-1|-|TRBJ2-7|-
TGCGCCAGCAGCTTGGTATGGGGGCAGGACGAGCAGTACTTC
CASSLVWGQDEQYF
>TRBV6-5|-|TRBJ2-1|-
TGTGCCAGCAGTCCCGCCAGAGAGCAGTTCTTC
CASSPAREQFF
>TRBV9|-|TRBJ2-2|-
TGTGCCAGCAGCGCGACAGGGAACACCGGGGAGCTGTTTTTT
CASSATGNTGELFF
>TRBV19|many|TRBJ2-1|-
TGTGCCAGTATCGAGGGTCGCGAGCAGTTCTTC
CASIEGREQFF
>TRBV6-2/TRBV6-3|-|TRBJ2-7|TRBD1
TGTGCCAGCAGCCGCGGGACAGGGCCTTACGAGCAGTACTTC
CASSRGTGPYEQYF
>TRBV6-5|-|TRBJ2-3|-
TGTGCCAGCGCCCCCCAGGGGTTAGATACGCAGTATTTT
CASAPQGLDTQYF
>TRBV2|-|TRBJ1-6|-
TGTGCCAGCAGTGAATCGAGGGCCCTTGATTCACCCCTCCACTTT
CASSESRALDSPLHF
>TRBV14|-|TRBJ2-1|TRBD2
TGTGCCAGCAGTCTGGGGAAGCGGGGGCGGTCGGATGAGCAGTTCTTC
CASSLGKRGRSDEQFF
>TRBV3-1/TRBV3-2|-|TRBJ1-1|TRBD1
TGTGCCAGCAGCCAAAGGACAGGGGGTGACACTGAAGCTTTCTTT
CASSQRTGGDTEAFF
>TRBV7-9|-|TRBJ2-3|-
TGTGCCAGCAGCTTAAAGGCGGTTGCTAGCACAGATACGCAGTATTTT
CASSLKAVASTDTQYF
>TRBV7-9|-|TRBJ2-5|-
TGTGCCAGCAGCCGGAGACAGCGCCAAGAGACCCAGTACTTC
CASSRRQRQETQYF
>TRBV5-6|-|TRBJ1-3|TRBD1
TGTGCCAGCAGCGCCAAACGGACAGGCGTATTTGGAAACACCATATATTTT
CASSAKRTGVFGNTIYF
>TRBV27|-|TRBJ1-2|TRBD1
TGTGCCAGCAGTTTCGGACAGGGGTATGGCTACACCTTC
CASSFGQGYGYTF
>TRBV27|-|TRBJ1-4|-
TGTGCCAGCAGCCCCTCAACTAATGAAAAACTGTTTTTT
CASSPSTNEKLFF